This paragraph reports one T cell receptor beta chain. This sample is drawn from a study of OX40 agonist ivuxolimab in advanced cancers. Blood got drawn at baseline, again on cycle 4 day 1, and then on cycle 7 day 1. This CDR3 spans 14 amino acids. Germline CDR1 reads GTSNPN; CDR2 reads SVGIG (reference sequence). Trimming left V 0 bases short and J 2 bases short, with 11 bases between. The data were produced by immunoSEQ multiplex PCR, yet TCRdb's version contains in-frame clones alone and is incomplete. The sample shows fewer than 85,000 clones, less than 85% of them seen only once. Specimen: CD4+ or CD8+ T cells sorted from blood, collected in a trial of the OX40 agonist ivuxolimab. The TCR sequence derives from an adult with an advanced solid tumor such as melanoma, head and neck, liver or kidney cancer. This chain links TRBV30 with TRBJ2-7; D might be TRBD2 (5 bases). CDR3 loop: CAWSVPGSPYEQYF. As DNA, the CDR3 is TGTGCCTGGAGTGTACCGGGGTCCCCCTACGAGCAGTACTTC.